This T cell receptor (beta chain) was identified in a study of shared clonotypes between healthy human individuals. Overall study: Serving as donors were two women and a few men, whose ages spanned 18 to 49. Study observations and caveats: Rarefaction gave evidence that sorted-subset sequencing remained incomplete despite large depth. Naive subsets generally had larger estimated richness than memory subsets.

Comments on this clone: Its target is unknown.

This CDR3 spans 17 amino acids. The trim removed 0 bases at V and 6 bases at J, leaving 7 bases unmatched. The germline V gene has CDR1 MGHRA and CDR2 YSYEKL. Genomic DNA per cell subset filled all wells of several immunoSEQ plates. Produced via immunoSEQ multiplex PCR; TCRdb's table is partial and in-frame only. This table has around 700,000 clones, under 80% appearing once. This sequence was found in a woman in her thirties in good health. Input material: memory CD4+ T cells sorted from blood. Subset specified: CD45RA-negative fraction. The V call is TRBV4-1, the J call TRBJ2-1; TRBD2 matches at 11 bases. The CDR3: CASSQDILAGVSNEQFF. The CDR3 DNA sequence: TGCGCCAGCAGCCAAGATATACTAGCGGGAGTTAGCAATGAGCAGTTCTTC.